This TCR beta chain was sequenced in a study of OX40 agonist ivuxolimab in advanced cancers. In its sample, this clone was seen a few times. Method: immunoSEQ multiplex PCR; TCRdb's copy keeps in-frame clones and lacks some. The data show tens of thousands of clones, roughly 90% seen once. Blood sampling was done at baseline, cycle 4 day 1, and cycle 7 day 1. This specimen consisted of CD4+ or CD8+ T cells sorted from blood, obtained in a trial of the OX40 agonist ivuxolimab. The receptor was isolated from an adult with an advanced solid tumor such as melanoma, head and neck, liver or kidney cancer.

For the CDR3, the DNA is TGCGCCAGCAGCTTGGCGGGAATCCTCTCCTACGAGCAGTACTTC. As protein: CASSLAGILSYEQYF. The V call is TRBV5-1, the J call TRBJ2-7; a possible D gene is TRBD2 (5 bases). Germline CDR1 is SGHRS and CDR2 is YFSETQ. The CDR3 runs 15 residues. V was cut by 0 bases and J by 0 bases, with 10 bases left in between.